This T cell receptor beta chain came from a study of shared clonotypes between healthy human individuals. Regarding the study as a whole: Between a few donors, naive CD4 clonotypes were shared at a level of approximately 5%. With few donors, the genetic and exposure-history diversity represented was limited. A reduction in generation probabilities was seen for non-shared clonotypes relative to those shared by all four donors.

Samples underwent the assay at deep level. Clones were sequenced by immunoSEQ multiplex PCR, and TCRdb holds only the in-frame ones, with some missing. Among under 850,000 clones listed, more than 85% were seen once. With respect to this clone: Its antigen remains unidentified.

V was shortened by 0 bases and J by 3 bases, with 9 bases between the two germline ends. There are 14 residues in the CDR3. Per the germline V gene, CDR1 is LGHNA and CDR2 is YSLEER. Naive CD8 isolation took CD45RO-negative cells positively selected for CCR7 and excluded terminally differentiated effector memory CD45RA+ cells. The clonotype comes from a man between 25 and 39 years old in good health. The J gene is TRBJ2-7, the V gene TRBV4-3, with a tentative D call TRBD2 (5 bases). Sequencing used naive CD8+ T cells sorted from blood. Here the CDR3 reads CASSQEIGDYEQYF. The DNA for the CDR3 is TGCGCCAGCAGCCAAGAGATCGGGGACTACGAGCAGTACTTC.